Listed here is a single TCR beta chain. Its specificity is not known. The germline V gene has CDR1 SGDLS and CDR2 YYNGEE. V was cut by 0 bases and J by 0 bases, with 13 bases left in between. The CDR3 has 17 residues. This sample is drawn from a study of cytomegalovirus exposure and HLA in healthy donors. At the level of the study: Unique TCRs from HLA-typed donors, 65 million to 85 million of them, were held in an early data release. Whole-study results and caveats: Presence/absence results assume similar sequencing depth per donor, which may not hold. Some V segments, TRBV6-2 and TRBV6-3 among them, were indistinguishable and were therefore excluded.

The PCR ran on 60 Vbeta and 13 Jbeta primers. Authors' processing steps: Approximately 73 million unique TCR beta chains, 10 million to 14 million shared, were counted in a later analysis. Clones were sequenced by immunoSEQ multiplex PCR, and TCRdb holds only the in-frame ones, with some missing. Clonal size and the V and J genes are those of that table, whereas D and trimming came from the DNA. There are tens of thousands of clones in the sample; 70% to 85% occur only once, and 10% lies in the top ten. The rearrangement joins TRBV9 to TRBJ1-3, with D tentatively TRBD1 (5 bases). Sequenced input: PBMCs. The clonotype originates from a human donor in good health. Here the CDR3 reads CASSVGGGAFSGNTIYF. The DNA for the CDR3 is TGTGCCAGCAGCGTAGGAGGAGGGGCCTTCTCTGGAAACACCATATATTTT.